The 16 T cell receptor beta chains listed next were all sequenced from one sample in a study of cytomegalovirus exposure and HLA in healthy donors. With 60 Vbeta and 13 Jbeta primers, the PCR was carried out. Sequencing used immunoSEQ multiplex PCR; TCRdb keeps in-frame clones, though not all of them. The sample has some 180,000 clones, 75% to 90% seen once. Sequenced material: PBMCs. The receptors were sampled from a male donor in good health and CMV-seronegative.

CDR3 bases: TGTGCCAGCAGTGATTATTGGCCGCTGAACACTGAAGCTTTCTTT. Amino acids: CASSDYWPLNTEAFF. This chain uses TRBV2 with TRBJ1-1; D is unresolved. This CDR3 region has 15 residues. Trimming removed 3 bases from V and 0 bases from J, with 11 bases in between. CDR1 is SNHLY and CDR2 is FYNNEI in the germline V gene. Looking up the rest from reference TRBV2 and TRBJ1-1 gives the full variable domain: EPEVTQTPSHQVTQMGQEVILRCVPISNHLYFYWYRQILGQKVEFLVSFYNNEISEKSEIFDDQFSVERPDGSNFTLKIRSTKLEDSAMYFCASSDYWPLNTEAFFGQGTRLTVV.

The chain is built from TRBV6-5 and TRBJ1-5, with TRBD1 identical over 7 bases. Per germline, CDR1 MNHEY and CDR2 SVGAGI. J lost 2 bases, V lost 10 bases, and 11 bases had no gene match. The CDR3 has 15 amino acids. CDR3 residues: CATHGVGTGNQPQHF. The CDR3 nucleotides read TGTGCCACCCATGGAGTTGGGACAGGCAATCAGCCCCAGCATTTT.

Only a few counts were recorded for this clone. The V and J genes are TRBV27 and TRBJ1-2, with D possibly TRBD1 on 6 matching bases. Germline V gene sequence: CDR1 MNHEY, CDR2 SMNVEV (reference sequence). V lost 3 bases, J lost 4 bases, and 15 bases lay in between. CDR3 size: 15 residues. The CDR3 coding sequence is TGTGCCAGCAGTTTGAAGTTTGGGGGGGCCTATGGCTACACCTTC. Its protein is CASSLKFGGAYGYTF.

This chain connects TRBV11-2 to TRBJ1-1, with 9 bases identical to TRBD1. CDR1 is SGHAT and CDR2 is FQNNGV in the germline V gene. The CDR3 totals 17 residues. Unmatched junction bases numbered 7, after V lost 0 bases and J lost 2 bases. DNA of the CDR3: TGTGCCAGCAGCTTAGATCTGGGGACAGGGCGCAACACTGAAGCTTTCTTT. Its protein is CASSLDLGTGRNTEAFF.

The chain has TRBV10-3 and TRBJ1-3; perhaps TRBD1 as D (5 bases). V was clipped by 11 bases and J by 0 bases, with 20 bases between them. Germline CDR1 and CDR2: ENHRY and SYGVKD. The CDR3 has 16 residues. The CDR3 spells CAVQVGLSSSGNTIYF. CDR3 DNA sequence: TGTGCCGTACAAGTGGGGCTTTCAAGCTCTGGAAACACCATATATTTT.

CDR3 in amino acids: CASSLWAGVPGELFF. The CDR3 DNA is TGTGCCAGCAGTTTGTGGGCAGGGGTTCCCGGGGAGCTGTTTTTT. J is TRBJ2-2 and V is TRBV6-5, with a weak D call TRBD1 (6 bases). V gave up 4 bases and J gave up 6 bases, with 15 bases separating them. CDR3 size: 15 residues. CDR1 MNHEY and CDR2 SVGAGI come from the germline V gene.

The rearrangement links TRBV10-3 to TRBJ1-5, with 9 bases aligning to TRBD1. With 4 bases clipped from V and 6 bases from J, the junction kept 10 bases outside the gene matches. Per germline, CDR1 ENHRY and CDR2 SYGVKD. This CDR3 contains 16 residues. CDR3: CAISAGGTGHGQPQHF. In nucleotides, the CDR3 is TGTGCCATCAGTGCCGGCGGGACAGGGCACGGTCAGCCCCAGCATTTT.

The chain carries TRBV4-1 and TRBJ2-1, with 8 bases that match TRBD1. The CDR3 loop spans 12 amino acids. V gave up 5 bases and J gave up 6 bases; unmatched junction bases: 0. Germline CDR1 and CDR2: MGHRA and YSYEKL. As DNA, the CDR3 is TGCGCCAGCAGCGGACAGGGCAATGAGCAGTTCTTC. Translation gives CASSGQGNEQFF.

The gene calls are TRBV18 and TRBJ1-5; D is unclear. In germline, CDR1 is KGHSH, CDR2 LQKENI. The CDR3 sequence is 13 residues long. Trimming took 4 bases from V and 4 from J, leaving 8 bases between them. CDR3 region: CASSLARNQPQHF. The CDR3 nucleotides are TGTGCCAGCTCACTGGCCAGGAATCAGCCCCAGCATTTT.

The chain employs TRBV10-3 and TRBJ1-6; the match to TRBD1 covers 7 bases. The CDR3 has 13 residues. The J segment lost 7 bases and the V segment lost 8 bases, leaving 5 bases of the junction unmatched. The germline V gene encodes CDR1 ENHRY and CDR2 SYGVKD. The CDR3: CAIRDSPNSPLHF. In DNA form, the CDR3 reads TGTGCCATCCGGGACAGTCCCAATTCACCCCTCCACTTT.

V usage is TRBV5-1 and J usage is TRBJ1-2; 12 bases fit TRBD1. CDR1 is SGHRS, CDR2 YFSETQ, per germline. V lost 4 bases, J lost 5 bases, and 6 bases stayed unmatched. This CDR3 is built from 15 residues. CDR3 sequence (DNA): TGCGCCAGCAGCGAACCGGGACAGGGGGCTTATGGCTACACCTTC. It codes for CASSEPGQGAYGYTF.

The rearrangement joins TRBV25-1 to TRBJ2-1, with D unresolved. CDR3 length equals 11 residues. V was clipped by 9 bases and J by 12 bases, with 15 bases between them. Germline values: CDR1 MGHDK, CDR2 SYGVNS. CDR3 loop: CASISDVGQFF. In DNA form, the CDR3 reads TGTGCCAGTATTAGTGATGTTGGGCAGTTCTTC.

The rearrangement links TRBV6-6 to TRBJ1-4; D ambiguous. Germline lookup yields CDR1 MNHNY and CDR2 SVGAGI (reference sequence). This CDR3 region has 12 residues. Between the trimmed V and J ends, which lost 7 bases and 14 bases, there was a span of 17 bases. CDR3 protein: CASTEGRGGLFF. The CDR3 nucleotides read TGTGCCAGCACGGAGGGCAGAGGCGGTCTGTTTTTT.

This clone turned up a few times. V usage is TRBV10-1 and J usage is TRBJ2-3, with D possibly matching TRBD1 (6 bases). Germline lookup yields CDR1 WNHNN and CDR2 SYGVQD (reference sequence). Trimming removed 4 bases at V and 8 bases at J, with 19 bases between. This CDR3 region has 15 residues. CDR3 loop: CASSGPGQGSATQYF. The CDR3 DNA is TGCGCCAGCAGTGGCCCGGGGCAGGGGTCAGCTACGCAGTATTTT.

This clone was seen more than once but under ten times. This chain uses TRBV4-1 with TRBJ2-2; D perhaps matches TRBD1 (5 bases). Trimming left V 3 bases short and J 4 bases short, with 15 bases between. The CDR3 length is 16 residues. Per germline, CDR1 MGHRA and CDR2 YSYEKL. CDR3 coding DNA: TGCGCCAGCAGCCAGATGGTGGTTAGGGGCACCGGGGAGCTGTTTTTT. As protein: CASSQMVVRGTGELFF.

The gene calls are TRBV5-1 and TRBJ1-1, with D possibly TRBD1 on 6 matching bases. The V and J ends lost 0 bases and 8 bases respectively, with 11 bases between them. The CDR3 loop spans 13 amino acids. Germline CDR1 and CDR2: SGHRS and YFSETQ. The CDR3 nucleotides are TGCGCCAGCAGCTTGGAGAGAACAGGGGAAGCTTTCTTT. Translated, it gives CASSLERTGEAFF.